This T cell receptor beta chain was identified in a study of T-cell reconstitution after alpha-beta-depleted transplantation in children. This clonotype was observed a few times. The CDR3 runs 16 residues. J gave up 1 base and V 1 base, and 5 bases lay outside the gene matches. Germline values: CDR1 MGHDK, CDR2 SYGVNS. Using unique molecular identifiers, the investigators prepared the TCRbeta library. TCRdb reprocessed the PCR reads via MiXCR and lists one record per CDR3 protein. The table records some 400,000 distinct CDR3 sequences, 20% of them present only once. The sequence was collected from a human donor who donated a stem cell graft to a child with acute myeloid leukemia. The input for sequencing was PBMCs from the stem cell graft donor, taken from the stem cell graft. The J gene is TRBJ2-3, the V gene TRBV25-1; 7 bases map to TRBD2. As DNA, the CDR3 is TGTGCCAGCAGTGAATCGGAGCGGGACCGCACAGATACGCAGTATTTT. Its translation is CASSESERDRTDTQYF.